The 22 T cell receptor beta chains reported below all come from one sample, sequenced in a study of cytotoxic CD8 clonotypes in ibrutinib-treated CLL. The assay was immunoSEQ multiplex PCR, and TCRdb's table has in-frame clones only and misses some. The sample shows 27,000 or so clones, roughly 85% of them seen only once. Sequenced here: PBMCs, sampled after 24 months of ibrutinib treatment. These receptors were collected from a human donor with chronic lymphocytic leukemia.

The chain has TRBV6-5 and TRBJ1-2, with D possibly TRBD1 on 5 matching bases. V was cut by 10 bases and J by 7 bases, with 13 bases left in between. The CDR3 runs 11 residues. In germline, CDR1 is MNHEY, CDR2 SVGAGI. CDR3 amino acids: CATSAGVGYTF. CDR3 nucleotide sequence: TGTGCCACCTCCGCGGGGGTTGGCTACACCTTC.

V gene TRBV27 combines with J gene TRBJ2-7; a weak D match, TRBD2 (7 bases). The V end lost 0 bases, the J end lost 4 bases, and 16 bases lay between the germline ends. Per germline, CDR1 MNHEY and CDR2 SMNVEV (reference sequence). This CDR3 spans 16 amino acids. CDR3 loop: CASSLSRGLFSYEQYF. The CDR3 bases are TGTGCCAGCAGTTTATCGCGGGGGCTCTTTAGTTACGAGCAGTACTTC.

The chain carries TRBV19 and TRBJ1-4; 7 bases agree with TRBD1. The V and J ends lost 5 bases and 1 base, in that order; junction bases with no gene match: 10. The CDR3 is 17 amino acids. Germline-derived CDR1 and CDR2 are LNHDA and SQIVND (reference sequence). The CDR3: CASSVSYRQGTNEKLFF. For the CDR3, the DNA is TGTGCCAGTAGTGTTTCCTACCGACAGGGAACTAATGAAAAACTGTTTTTT.

The chain is built from TRBV6-1 and TRBJ2-5; 7 bases line up with TRBD1. CDR1 is MNHNS, CDR2 SASEGT, per germline. The CDR3 spans 13 residues. Trimming took 6 bases from V and 5 from J; bases not matched to a gene: 6. The CDR3 loop is CASRFTGAETQYF. The CDR3 DNA sequence: TGTGCCAGCAGATTCACAGGGGCGGAGACCCAGTACTTC.

J is TRBJ2-2 and V is TRBV18; D gene ambiguous. Germline V gene sequence: CDR1 KGHSH, CDR2 LQKENI. The V end was cut by 0 bases, the J end by 2 bases, with 7 bases between. The CDR3 has 15 residues. This CDR3 reads CASSPPIPNTGELFF. DNA for the CDR3: TGTGCCAGCTCACCACCCATCCCCAACACCGGGGAGCTGTTTTTT.

The chain employs TRBV15 and TRBJ1-5; D is unresolved. With 0 bases removed from V and 5 bases from J, the gap between germline ends came to 14 bases. Per germline, CDR1 LNHNV and CDR2 YYDKDF (reference sequence). This CDR3 spans 16 amino acids. The DNA for the CDR3 is TGTGCCACCAGCAGAGATATGTTGACCTCTTATCAGCCCCAGCATTTT. This encodes CATSRDMLTSYQPQHF.

The V and J genes are TRBV11-2 and TRBJ1-1; D perhaps matches TRBD1 (6 bases). V dropped 6 bases and J dropped 0 bases, with 8 bases sitting between them. CDR3 size: 13 residues. Germline CDR1 reads SGHAT; CDR2 reads FQNNGV. The CDR3 DNA sequence: TGTGCCAGCAGTCGACAGGTGAACACTGAAGCTTTCTTT. Residues: CASSRQVNTEAFF.

The chain recombines TRBV9 with TRBJ2-3, with 8 positions matching TRBD2. With V trimmed by 3 bases and J by 5 bases, 14 bases remained unmatched. This CDR3 has 17 residues. Germline CDR1 is SGDLS and CDR2 is YYNGEE. CDR3 amino acids: CASSAPPGLAALDTQYF. The DNA for the CDR3 is TGTGCCAGCAGCGCACCGCCCGGACTAGCAGCATTAGATACGCAGTATTTT.

The rearrangement links TRBV7-2 to TRBJ2-1, with 8 bases lining up with TRBD2. Trimming took 5 bases from V and 4 from J; bases not matched to a gene: 10. The CDR3 runs 16 residues. Germline V gives CDR1 SGHTA, CDR2 FQGNSA. The CDR3 bases are TGTGCCAGCAGCACAATAGCGGGGAGGGGTTACAATGAGCAGTTCTTC. It translates to CASSTIAGRGYNEQFF.

V gene TRBV7-8 combines with J gene TRBJ1-2, with D possibly matching TRBD1 (5 bases). The V gene lost 1 base and the J gene lost 6 bases, with 12 bases spanning the gap. The V gene's germline CDR1 is SGHVS and CDR2 FQNEAQ. The CDR3 sequence is 14 residues long. CDR3 amino acids: CASSLVPGRDGYTF. The CDR3 DNA reads TGTGCCAGCAGCTTAGTCCCAGGGAGGGATGGCTACACCTTC.

The chain carries TRBV4-1 and TRBJ1-4; a weak D match, TRBD1 (5 bases). V shed 1 base and J shed 8 bases, with 14 bases lying between them. The CDR3 totals 15 residues. Per germline, CDR1 MGHRA and CDR2 YSYEKL. The DNA for the CDR3 is TGCGCCAGCAGCCAAGTGGGGGAGGTTGGGGAAAAACTGTTTTTT. Protein sequence: CASSQVGEVGEKLFF.

J is TRBJ2-7 and V is TRBV9; possibly TRBD2 for D (5 bases). The CDR3 totals 14 residues. The V gene lost 2 bases and the J gene lost 0 bases, with 9 bases spanning the gap. CDR1 and CDR2 from the germline V gene are SGDLS and YYNGEE. The CDR3 DNA reads TGTGCCAGCAGCGTGACCGGGAACTCCTACGAGCAGTACTTC. Its translation: CASSVTGNSYEQYF.

Written as DNA, the CDR3 is TGTGCCAGCAGCCCACAGAGGGTCGGTGAGCAGTTCTTC. Its protein is CASSPQRVGEQFF. The chain joins TRBV7-2 to TRBJ2-1, with D possibly TRBD2 on 5 matching bases. The V gene lost 5 bases and the J gene lost 9 bases, with 14 bases spanning the gap. Germline CDR1 is SGHTA and CDR2 is FQGNSA. The CDR3 loop spans 13 amino acids.

The chain combines TRBV19 with TRBJ1-5; maybe TRBD1 (5 bases). The germline V gene encodes CDR1 LNHDA and CDR2 SQIVND (reference sequence). The CDR3 has 16 residues. V gave up 5 bases and J gave up 0 bases, with 14 bases separating them. The CDR3 nucleotides read TGTGCCAGTAGTGCAGGGACGGGGCGTAGCAATCAGCCCCAGCATTTT. It encodes CASSAGTGRSNQPQHF.

The CDR3 DNA is TGTGCCAGCAGTTCTCCAGAGAATAGAAACACCATATATTTT. Translation: CASSSPENRNTIYF. J is TRBJ1-3 and V is TRBV6-1; the D is unclear. This CDR3 has 14 amino acids. Trimming took off 5 bases at V and 5 bases at J, with 13 bases between the two ends. CDR1 and CDR2 from the germline V gene are MNHNS and SASEGT.

J is TRBJ2-2 and V is TRBV6-5; TRBD2 agrees at 10 bases. Germline V gene lookup returns CDR1 MNHEY and CDR2 SVGAGI. The CDR3 loop spans 15 amino acids. The V segment lost 2 bases and the J segment 6 bases; nucleotides outside the gene matches: 3. DNA of the CDR3: TGTGCCAGCAGTTACCGAGCGGGGGGGCCCGGGGAGCTGTTTTTT. This sequence encodes CASSYRAGGPGELFF.

V and J are TRBV19 and TRBJ1-5, with TRBD1 identical over 9 bases. The CDR3 is 16 amino acids. The ends lost 5 bases at V and 1 base at J; junction bases unmatched: 6. Germline CDR1 and CDR2: LNHDA and SQIVND (reference sequence). The CDR3 spells CASSPGTGLSNQPQHF. CDR3 nucleotide sequence: TGTGCCAGTAGTCCAGGGACAGGGTTGAGCAATCAGCCCCAGCATTTT.

The J gene is TRBJ1-1, the V gene TRBV27, with 9 bases that match TRBD1. From germline, CDR1 is MNHEY and CDR2 SMNVEV (reference sequence). J lost 3 bases, V lost 3 bases, and 26 bases had no gene match. CDR3 size: 22 residues. The CDR3 is CASSLRIRDRVFRGFMDTEAFF. CDR3 sequence (DNA): TGTGCCAGCAGTTTGAGGATCCGGGACAGGGTTTTTAGGGGTTTTATGGACACTGAAGCTTTCTTT.

J is TRBJ2-3 and V is TRBV7-8; D not certain. V gave up 0 bases and J gave up 2 bases, with 0 bases separating them. The CDR3 has 12 residues. The germline V gene has CDR1 SGHVS and CDR2 FQNEAQ. The CDR3 region has the DNA TGTGCCAGCAGCTTAGCCACAGATACGCAGTATTTT. Translating gives CASSLATDTQYF.

The chain uses TRBV29-1 and TRBJ1-1; 7 bases fit TRBD1. The CDR3 has 13 residues. The germline V gene encodes CDR1 SQVTM and CDR2 ANQGSEA. V was clipped by 7 bases and J by 0 bases; unmatched bases: 5. CDR3 region: CSGSGQLNTEAFF. The CDR3 DNA follows: TGCAGCGGCTCGGGACAGCTGAACACTGAAGCTTTCTTT.

J is TRBJ2-3 and V is TRBV7-3; 8 nucleotides agree with TRBD1. The CDR3 is 17 residues long. Germline values: CDR1 SGHTA, CDR2 FQGTGA. V shed 6 bases, J shed 4 bases, and the junction held 15 bases outside the gene matches. This CDR3 is CASRDTGTGLSADTQYF. In DNA, the CDR3 is TGTGCCAGCAGGGACACCGGGACAGGCCTTTCCGCAGATACGCAGTATTTT.

This chain links TRBV5-4 with TRBJ1-1; TRBD1 matches 7 bases. Germline V gene lookup returns CDR1 SGHNT and CDR2 YYREEE (reference sequence). The J segment lost 3 bases and the V segment lost 6 bases, leaving 11 bases of the junction unmatched. The CDR3 length is 15 residues. DNA of the CDR3: TGTGCCAGCAAACTGGACAGGACCTATCACACTGAAGCTTTCTTT. Translated: CASKLDRTYHTEAFF. The whole variable domain, filled in from reference TRBV5-4 and TRBJ1-1, reads ETGVTQSPTHLIKTRGQQVTLRCSSQSGHNTVSWYQQALGQGPQFIFQYYREEENGRGNFPPRFSGLQFPNYSSELNVNALELDDSALYLCASKLDRTYHTEAFFGQGTRLTVV.